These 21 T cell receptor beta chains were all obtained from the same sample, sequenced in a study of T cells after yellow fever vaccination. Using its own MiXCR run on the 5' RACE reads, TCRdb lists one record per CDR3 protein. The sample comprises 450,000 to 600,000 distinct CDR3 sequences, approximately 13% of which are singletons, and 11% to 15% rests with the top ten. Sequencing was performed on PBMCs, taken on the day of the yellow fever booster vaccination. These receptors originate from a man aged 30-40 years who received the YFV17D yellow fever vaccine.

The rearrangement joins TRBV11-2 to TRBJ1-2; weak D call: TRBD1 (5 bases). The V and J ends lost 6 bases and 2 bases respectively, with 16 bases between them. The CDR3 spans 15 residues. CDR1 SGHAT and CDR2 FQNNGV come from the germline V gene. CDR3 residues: CASSLALQGNYGYTF. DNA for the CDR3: TGTGCCAGCAGTCTCGCGCTCCAGGGCAACTATGGCTACACCTTC. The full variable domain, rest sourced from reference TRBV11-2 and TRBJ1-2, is EAGVAQSPRYKIIEKRQSVAFWCNPISGHATLYWYQQILGQGPKLLIQFQNNGVVDDSQLPKDRFSAERLKGVDSTLKIQPAKLEDSAVYLCASSLALQGNYGYTFGSGTRLTVV.

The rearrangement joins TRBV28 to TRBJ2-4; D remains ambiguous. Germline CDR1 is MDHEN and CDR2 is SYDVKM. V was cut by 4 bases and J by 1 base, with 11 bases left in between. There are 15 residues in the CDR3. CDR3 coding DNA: TGTGCCAGCAGTTATCCTAAAGCGGCCAAAAACATTCAGTACTTC. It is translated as CASSYPKAAKNIQYF.

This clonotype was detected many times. The CDR3 is CASSRSGAANTEAFF. The DNA of the CDR3 is TGTGCCAGCAGTCGATCAGGGGCCGCGAACACTGAAGCTTTCTTT. This chain joins TRBV7-9 and TRBJ1-1; TRBD1 is a possible D gene (6 bases). V lost 6 bases to trimming and J lost 1 base, with 15 bases between them. Germline V gene sequence: CDR1 SEHNR, CDR2 FQNEAQ (reference sequence). The CDR3 has 15 residues. Full variable domain (missing parts from reference TRBV7-9 and TRBJ1-1): DTGVSQNPRHKITKRGQNVTFRCDPISEHNRLYWYRQTLGQGPEFLTYFQNEAQLEKSRLLSDRFSAERPKGSFSTLEIQRTEQGDSAMYLCASSRSGAANTEAFFGQGTRLTVV.

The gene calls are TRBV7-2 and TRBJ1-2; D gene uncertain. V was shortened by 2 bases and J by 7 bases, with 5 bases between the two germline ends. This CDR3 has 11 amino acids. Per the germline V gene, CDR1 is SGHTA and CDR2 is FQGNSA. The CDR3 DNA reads TGTGCCAGCAGCTTATTCTCTGGCTACACCTTC. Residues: CASSLFSGYTF.

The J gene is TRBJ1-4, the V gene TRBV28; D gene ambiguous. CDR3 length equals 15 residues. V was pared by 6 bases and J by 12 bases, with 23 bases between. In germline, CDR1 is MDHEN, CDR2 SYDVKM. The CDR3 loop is CASRDPSVRSVELFF. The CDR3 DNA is TGTGCCAGCAGGGACCCATCTGTAAGGAGTGTAGAACTGTTTTTT.

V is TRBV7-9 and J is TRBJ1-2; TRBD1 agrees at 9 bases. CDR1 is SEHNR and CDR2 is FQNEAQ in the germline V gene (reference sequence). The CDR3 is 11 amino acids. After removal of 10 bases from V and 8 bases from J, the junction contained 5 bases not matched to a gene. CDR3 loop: CAITGGIGYTF. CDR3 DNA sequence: TGTGCCATCACAGGGGGCATCGGCTACACCTTC.

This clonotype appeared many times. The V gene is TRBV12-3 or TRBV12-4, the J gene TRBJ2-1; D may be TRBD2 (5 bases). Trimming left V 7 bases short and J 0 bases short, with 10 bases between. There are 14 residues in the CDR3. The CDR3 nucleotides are TGTGCCAGCACCCTAGGAGGCTCCTACAATGAGCAGTTCTTC. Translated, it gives CASTLGGSYNEQFF.

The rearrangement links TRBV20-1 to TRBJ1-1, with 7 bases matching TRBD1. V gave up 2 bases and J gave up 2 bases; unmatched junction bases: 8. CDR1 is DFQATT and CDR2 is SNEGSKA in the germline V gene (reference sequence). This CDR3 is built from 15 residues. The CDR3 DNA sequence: TGCAGTGCTAGATTTACAGGGGCGGTTAACACTGAAGCTTTCTTT. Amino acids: CSARFTGAVNTEAFF.

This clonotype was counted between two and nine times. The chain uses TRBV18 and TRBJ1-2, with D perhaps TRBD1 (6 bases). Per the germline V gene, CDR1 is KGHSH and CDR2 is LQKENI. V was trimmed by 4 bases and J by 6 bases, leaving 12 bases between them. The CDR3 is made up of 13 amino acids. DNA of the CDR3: TGTGCCAGCTCACTTCAGGGGTTGGATGGCTACACCTTC. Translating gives CASSLQGLDGYTF.

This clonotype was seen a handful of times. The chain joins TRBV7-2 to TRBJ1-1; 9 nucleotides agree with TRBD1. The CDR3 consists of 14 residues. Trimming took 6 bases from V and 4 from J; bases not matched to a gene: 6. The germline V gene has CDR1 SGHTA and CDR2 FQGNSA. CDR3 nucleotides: TGTGCCAGCAGGTGGGACAGGGCGGCCACTGAAGCTTTCTTT. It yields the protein CASRWDRAATEAFF.

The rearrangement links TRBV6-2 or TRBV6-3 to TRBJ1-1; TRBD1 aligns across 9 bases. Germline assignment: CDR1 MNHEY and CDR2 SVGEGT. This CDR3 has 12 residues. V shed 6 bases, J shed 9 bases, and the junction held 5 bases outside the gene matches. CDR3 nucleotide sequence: TGTGCCAGCAGCACCGGACAGGGGAAAGCTTTCTTT. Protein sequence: CASSTGQGKAFF.

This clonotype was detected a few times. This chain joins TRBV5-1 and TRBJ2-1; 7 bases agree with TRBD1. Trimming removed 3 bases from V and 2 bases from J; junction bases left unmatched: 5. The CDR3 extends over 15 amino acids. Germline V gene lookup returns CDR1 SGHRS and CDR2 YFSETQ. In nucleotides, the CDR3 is TGCGCCAGCAGCTCAACAGGGGAAGCCTACAATGAGCAGTTCTTC. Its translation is CASSSTGEAYNEQFF.

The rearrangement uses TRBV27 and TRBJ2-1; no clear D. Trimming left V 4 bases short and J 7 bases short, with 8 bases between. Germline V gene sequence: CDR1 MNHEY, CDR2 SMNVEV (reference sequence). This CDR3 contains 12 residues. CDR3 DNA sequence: TGTGCCAGCAGTTCTGACACGAATGAGCAGTTCTTC. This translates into CASSSDTNEQFF.

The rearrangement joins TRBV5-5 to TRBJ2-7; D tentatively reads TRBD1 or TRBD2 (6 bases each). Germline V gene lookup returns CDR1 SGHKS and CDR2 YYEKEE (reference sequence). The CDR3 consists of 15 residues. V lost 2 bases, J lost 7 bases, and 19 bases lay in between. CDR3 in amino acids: CASSFGGTIAREQYF. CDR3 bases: TGTGCCAGCAGCTTTGGGGGGACAATAGCTCGTGAGCAGTACTTC.

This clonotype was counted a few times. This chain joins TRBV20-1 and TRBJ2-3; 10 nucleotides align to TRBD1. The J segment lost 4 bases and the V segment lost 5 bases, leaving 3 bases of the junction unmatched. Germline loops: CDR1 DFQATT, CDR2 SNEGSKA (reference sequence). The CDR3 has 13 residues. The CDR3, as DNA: TGCAGTGCTTGGGACAGGGGCCCAGATACGCAGTATTTT. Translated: CSAWDRGPDTQYF.

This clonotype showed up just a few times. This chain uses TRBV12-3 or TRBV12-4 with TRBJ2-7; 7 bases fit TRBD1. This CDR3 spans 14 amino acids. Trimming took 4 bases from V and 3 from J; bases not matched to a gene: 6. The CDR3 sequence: CASSSGTALYEQYF. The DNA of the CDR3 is TGTGCCAGCAGTTCTGGGACAGCCCTCTACGAGCAGTACTTC.

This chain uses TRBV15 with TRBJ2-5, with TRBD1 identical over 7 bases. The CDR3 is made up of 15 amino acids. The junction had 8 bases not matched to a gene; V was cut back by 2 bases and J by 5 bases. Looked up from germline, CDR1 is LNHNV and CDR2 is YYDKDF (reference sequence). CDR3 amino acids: CATSRNRGQGETQYF. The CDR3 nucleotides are TGTGCCACCAGCAGAAACAGGGGACAAGGGGAGACCCAGTACTTC.

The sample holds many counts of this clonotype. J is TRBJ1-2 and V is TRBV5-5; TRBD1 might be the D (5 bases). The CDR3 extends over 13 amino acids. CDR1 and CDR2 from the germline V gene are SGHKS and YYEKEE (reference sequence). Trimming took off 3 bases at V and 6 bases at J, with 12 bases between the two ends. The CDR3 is CASSYRGADGYTF. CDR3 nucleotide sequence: TGTGCCAGCAGCTACCGCGGGGCCGATGGCTACACCTTC.

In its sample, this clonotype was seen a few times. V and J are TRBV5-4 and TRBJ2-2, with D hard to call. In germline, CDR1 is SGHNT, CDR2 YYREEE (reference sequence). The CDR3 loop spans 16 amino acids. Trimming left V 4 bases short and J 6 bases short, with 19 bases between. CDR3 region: CASSPARPERAGELFF. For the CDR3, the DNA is TGTGCCAGCAGCCCCGCGAGGCCCGAACGGGCCGGGGAGCTGTTTTTT.

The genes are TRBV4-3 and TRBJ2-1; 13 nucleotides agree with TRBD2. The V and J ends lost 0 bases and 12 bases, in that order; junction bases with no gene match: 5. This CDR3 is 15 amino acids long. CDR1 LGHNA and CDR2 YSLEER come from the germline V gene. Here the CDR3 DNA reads TGCGCCAGCAGCCAAGATACTAGCGGGAGGGGTGGGCAGTTCTTC. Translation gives CASSQDTSGRGGQFF.

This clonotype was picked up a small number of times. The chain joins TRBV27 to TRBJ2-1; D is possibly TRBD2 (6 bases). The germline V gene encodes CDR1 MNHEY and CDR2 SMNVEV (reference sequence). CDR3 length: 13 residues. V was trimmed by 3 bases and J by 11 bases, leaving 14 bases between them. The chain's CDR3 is CASSFGRESKQFF. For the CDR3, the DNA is TGTGCCAGCAGTTTCGGCCGGGAGTCTAAGCAGTTCTTC.